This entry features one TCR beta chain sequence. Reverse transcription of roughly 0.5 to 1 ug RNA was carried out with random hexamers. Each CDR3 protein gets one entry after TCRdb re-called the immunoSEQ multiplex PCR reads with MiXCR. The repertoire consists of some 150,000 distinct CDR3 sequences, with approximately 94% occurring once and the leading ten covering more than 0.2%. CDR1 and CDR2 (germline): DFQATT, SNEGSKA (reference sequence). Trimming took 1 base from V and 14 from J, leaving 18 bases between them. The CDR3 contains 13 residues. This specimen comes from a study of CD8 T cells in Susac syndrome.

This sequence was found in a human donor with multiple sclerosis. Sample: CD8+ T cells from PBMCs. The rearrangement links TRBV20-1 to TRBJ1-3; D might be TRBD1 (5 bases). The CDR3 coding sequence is TGCAGTGCTAGAGGCCCCCCGCAGGGTGCCCTATATTTT. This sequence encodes CSARGPPQGALYF.